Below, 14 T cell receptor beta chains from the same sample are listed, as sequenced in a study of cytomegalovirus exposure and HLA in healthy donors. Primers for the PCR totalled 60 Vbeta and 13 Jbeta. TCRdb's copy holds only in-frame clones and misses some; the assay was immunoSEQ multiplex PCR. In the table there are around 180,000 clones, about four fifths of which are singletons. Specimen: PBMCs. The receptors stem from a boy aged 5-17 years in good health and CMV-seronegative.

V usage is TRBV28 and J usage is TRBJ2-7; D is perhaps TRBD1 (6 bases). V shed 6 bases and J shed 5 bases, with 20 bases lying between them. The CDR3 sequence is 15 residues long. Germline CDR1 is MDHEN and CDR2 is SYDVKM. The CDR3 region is CASSLPTGYGNEQYF. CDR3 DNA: TGTGCCAGCAGCCTACCTACAGGGTACGGCAACGAGCAGTACTTC.

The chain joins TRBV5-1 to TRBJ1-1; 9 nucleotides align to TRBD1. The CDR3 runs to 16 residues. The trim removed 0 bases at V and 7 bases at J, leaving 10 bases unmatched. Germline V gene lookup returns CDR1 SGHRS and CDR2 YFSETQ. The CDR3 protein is CASSLEGQGRFGEAFF. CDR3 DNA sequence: TGCGCCAGCAGCTTGGAGGGACAGGGAAGATTCGGTGAAGCTTTCTTT. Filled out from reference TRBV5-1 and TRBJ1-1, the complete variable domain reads KAGVTQTPRYLIKTRGQQVTLSCSPISGHRSVSWYQQTPGQGLQFLFEYFSETQRNKGNFPGRFSGRQFSNSRSEMNVSTLELGDSALYLCASSLEGQGRFGEAFFGQGTRLTVV.

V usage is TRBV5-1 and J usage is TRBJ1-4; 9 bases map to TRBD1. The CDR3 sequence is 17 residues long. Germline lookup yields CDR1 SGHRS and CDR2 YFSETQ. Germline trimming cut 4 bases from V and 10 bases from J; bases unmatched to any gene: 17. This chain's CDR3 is CASSLITPGTGLGKLFF. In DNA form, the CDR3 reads TGCGCCAGCAGCCTCATCACCCCTGGGACAGGGCTGGGAAAACTGTTTTTT.

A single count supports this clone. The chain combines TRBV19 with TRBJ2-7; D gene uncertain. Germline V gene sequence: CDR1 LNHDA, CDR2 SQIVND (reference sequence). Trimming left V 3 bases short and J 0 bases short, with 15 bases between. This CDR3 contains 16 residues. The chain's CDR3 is CASSITTPFSSYEQYF. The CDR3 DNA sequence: TGTGCCAGTAGTATCACGACACCGTTTAGCTCCTACGAGCAGTACTTC. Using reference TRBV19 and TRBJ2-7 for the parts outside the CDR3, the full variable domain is DGGITQSPKYLFRKEGQNVTLSCEQNLNHDAMYWYRQDPGQGLRLIYYSQIVNDFQKGDIAEGYSVSREKKESFPLTVTSAQKNPTAFYLCASSITTPFSSYEQYFGPGTRLTVT.

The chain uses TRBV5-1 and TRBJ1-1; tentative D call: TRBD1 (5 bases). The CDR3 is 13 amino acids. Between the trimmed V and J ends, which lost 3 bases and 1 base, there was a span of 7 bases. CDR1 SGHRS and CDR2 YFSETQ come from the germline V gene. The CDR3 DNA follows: TGCGCCAGCAGCTGGGGGGGGAACACTGAAGCTTTCTTT. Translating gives CASSWGGNTEAFF. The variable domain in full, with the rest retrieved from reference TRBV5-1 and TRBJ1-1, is KAGVTQTPRYLIKTRGQQVTLSCSPISGHRSVSWYQQTPGQGLQFLFEYFSETQRNKGNFPGRFSGRQFSNSRSEMNVSTLELGDSALYLCASSWGGNTEAFFGQGTRLTVV.

The CDR3: CASAGGNQPQHF. CDR3 DNA sequence: TGTGCCAGCGCGGGGGGAAATCAGCCCCAGCATTTT. The chain couples TRBV7-2 to TRBJ1-5; possible D gene TRBD1, 5 bases. The V end lost 8 bases, the J end lost 4 bases, and 9 bases lay between the germline ends. Germline-derived CDR1 and CDR2 are SGHTA and FQGNSA. The CDR3 has 12 residues. Looking up the rest from reference TRBV7-2 and TRBJ1-5 gives the full variable domain: GAGVSQSPSNKVTEKGKDVELRCDPISGHTALYWYRQSLGQGLEFLIYFQGNSAPDKSGLPSDRFSAERTGGSVSTLTIQRTQQEDSAVYLCASAGGNQPQHFGDGTRLSIL.

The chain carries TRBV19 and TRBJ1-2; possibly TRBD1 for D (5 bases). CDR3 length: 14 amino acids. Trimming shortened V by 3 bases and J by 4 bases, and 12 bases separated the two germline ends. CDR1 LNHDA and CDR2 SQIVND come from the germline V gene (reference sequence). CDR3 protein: CASSIAGMVYGYTF. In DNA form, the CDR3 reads TGTGCCAGTAGTATTGCAGGGATGGTCTATGGCTACACCTTC.

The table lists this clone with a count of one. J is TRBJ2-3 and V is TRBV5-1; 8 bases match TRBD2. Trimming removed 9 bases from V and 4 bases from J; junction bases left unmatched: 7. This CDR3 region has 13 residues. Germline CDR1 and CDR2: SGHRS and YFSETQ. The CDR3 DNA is TGCGCCACCCGGGGGGGAGGCCCAGATACGCAGTATTTT. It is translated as CATRGGGPDTQYF.

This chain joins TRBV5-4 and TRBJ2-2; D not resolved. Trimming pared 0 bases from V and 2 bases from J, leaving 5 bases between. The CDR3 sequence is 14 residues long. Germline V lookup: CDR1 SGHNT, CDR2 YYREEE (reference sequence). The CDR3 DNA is TGTGCCAGCAGCTTGGATACTAACACCGGGGAGCTGTTTTTT. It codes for CASSLDTNTGELFF.

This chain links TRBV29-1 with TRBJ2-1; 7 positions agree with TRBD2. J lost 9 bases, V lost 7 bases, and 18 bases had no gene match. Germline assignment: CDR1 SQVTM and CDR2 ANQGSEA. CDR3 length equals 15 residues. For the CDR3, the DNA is TGCAGCGCACCCCAAGGAGGCGGGAGATTCAGTGAGCAGTTCTTC. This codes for CSAPQGGGRFSEQFF.

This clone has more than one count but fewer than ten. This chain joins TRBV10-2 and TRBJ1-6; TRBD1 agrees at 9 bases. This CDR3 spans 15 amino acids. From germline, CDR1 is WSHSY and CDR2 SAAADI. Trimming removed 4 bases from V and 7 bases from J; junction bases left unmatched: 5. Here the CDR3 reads CASSARGQGNSPLHF. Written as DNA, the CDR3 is TGCGCCAGCAGTGCCCGGGGACAGGGCAATTCACCCCTCCACTTT.

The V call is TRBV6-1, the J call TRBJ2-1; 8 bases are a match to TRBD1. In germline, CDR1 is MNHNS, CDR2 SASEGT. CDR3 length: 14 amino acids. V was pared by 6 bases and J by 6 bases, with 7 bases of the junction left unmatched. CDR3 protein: CASRAGQASNEQFF. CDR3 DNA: TGTGCCAGCAGGGCGGGACAGGCAAGCAATGAGCAGTTCTTC.

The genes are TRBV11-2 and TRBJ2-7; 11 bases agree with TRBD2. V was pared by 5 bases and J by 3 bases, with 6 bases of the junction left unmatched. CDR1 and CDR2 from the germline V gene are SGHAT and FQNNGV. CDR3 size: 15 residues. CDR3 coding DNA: TGTGCCAGCAGCGGGCTAGCGGGAGGACGCTACGAGCAGTACTTC. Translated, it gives CASSGLAGGRYEQYF.

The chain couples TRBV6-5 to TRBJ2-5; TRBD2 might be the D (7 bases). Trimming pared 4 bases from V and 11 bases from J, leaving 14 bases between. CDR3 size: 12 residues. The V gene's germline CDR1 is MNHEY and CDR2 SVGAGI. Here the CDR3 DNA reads TGTGCCAGCAGTTCTAGAAAGGGGGGGCAGTACTTC. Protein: CASSSRKGGQYF.